Following are 31 T cell receptor beta chains from one sample sequenced in a study of PD-1 blockade in classical Hodgkin lymphoma. The time point was: cycle 4 day 1 (C4D1), after less than seven weeks of nivolumab. In every patient, relapse followed autologous stem cell transplantation, while exposure to brentuximab vedotin differed. Using immunoSEQ multiplex PCR, the repertoire was profiled, and TCRdb retains in-frame clones only, with some absent. This sample has 90,000 to 140,000 clones, with roughly 87% found just once. The sample was peripheral blood mononuclear cells (PBMCs), taken before the fourth cycle of nivolumab. The receptors derive from a human donor with classical Hodgkin lymphoma.

The CDR3 sequence: CASNGQGTLLFDGYTF. CDR3 DNA sequence: TGTGCCAGTAACGGGCAGGGGACTCTGCTGTTTGATGGCTACACCTTC. J is TRBJ1-2 and V is TRBV19; weak D call: TRBD1 (6 bases). CDR3 length: 16 amino acids. CDR1 is LNHDA and CDR2 is SQIVND in the germline V gene (reference sequence). V lost 7 bases to trimming and J lost 6 bases, with 24 bases between them. The full variable domain, rest sourced from reference TRBV19 and TRBJ1-2, is DGGITQSPKYLFRKEGQNVTLSCEQNLNHDAMYWYRQDPGQGLRLIYYSQIVNDFQKGDIAEGYSVSREKKESFPLTVTSAQKNPTAFYLCASNGQGTLLFDGYTFGSGTRLTVV.

The rearrangement joins TRBV5-1 to TRBJ1-1; D is undetermined. Trimming shortened V by 0 bases and J by 1 base, and 10 bases separated the two germline ends. The CDR3 totals 15 residues. Germline V gene lookup returns CDR1 SGHRS and CDR2 YFSETQ. Here the CDR3 reads CASSLVTTENTEAFF. The CDR3, as DNA: TGCGCCAGCAGCTTGGTGACGACGGAGAACACTGAAGCTTTCTTT.

This chain connects TRBV18 to TRBJ1-4; the D gene is possibly TRBD1 (6 bases). Between the trimmed V and J ends, which lost 2 bases and 4 bases, there was a span of 17 bases. Germline loops: CDR1 KGHSH, CDR2 LQKENI. This CDR3 region has 17 residues. The CDR3 loop reads CASSPWRTVPHNEKLFF. DNA of the CDR3: TGTGCCAGCTCACCATGGCGGACAGTCCCTCATAATGAAAAACTGTTTTTT.

This sequence joins TRBV11-1 and TRBJ2-6, with 7 bases matching TRBD1. Germline loops: CDR1 SGHAT, CDR2 FQDESV (reference sequence). This CDR3 comprises 18 residues. V gave up 5 bases and J gave up 0 bases; unmatched junction bases: 10. CDR3 loop: CASSRGGRLTSGANVLTF. In DNA, the CDR3 is TGTGCCAGCAGCCGAGGGGGCAGATTAACCTCTGGGGCCAACGTCCTGACTTTC.

This clone was found a few times. A far larger clone lies a single base away; this is likely a read error. This same CDR3 is encoded by further DNA sequences in the sample. V usage is TRBV6-1 and J usage is TRBJ2-5; 8 bases are a match to TRBD2. Germline V gene data show CDR1 as MNHNS and CDR2 as SASEGT. V lost 3 bases to trimming and J lost 9 bases; unmatched junction nucleotides: 12. The CDR3 is 15 residues long. Here the CDR3 reads CASSEDPGLDSPQYF. CDR3 DNA sequence: TGTGCCAGCAGTGAGGATCCGGGACTAGACTCCCCCCAGTACTTC.

The chain recombines TRBV29-1 with TRBJ1-1; possible D gene TRBD1, 6 bases. The CDR3 spans 13 residues. Germline V lookup: CDR1 SQVTM, CDR2 ANQGSEA. V dropped 8 bases and J dropped 4 bases, with 17 bases sitting between them. CDR3 DNA: TGCAGCTCCTTACTTGGAGGGGGCACTGAAGCTTTCTTT. It specifies CSSLLGGGTEAFF.

Written as DNA, the CDR3 is TGTGCCAGCAATAATCTAGGCTACGAGCAGTACTTC. This encodes CASNNLGYEQYF. The chain combines TRBV28 with TRBJ2-7; D unclear. V dropped 7 bases and J dropped 3 bases, with 10 bases sitting between them. Per germline, CDR1 MDHEN and CDR2 SYDVKM. The CDR3 is made up of 12 amino acids. The full variable domain, with the rest looked up from reference TRBV28 and TRBJ2-7, is DVKVTQSSRYLVKRTGEKVFLECVQDMDHENMFWYRQDPGLGLRLIYFSYDVKMKEKGDIPEGYSVSREKKERFSLILESASTNQTSMYLCASNNLGYEQYFGPGTRLTVT.

The chain uses TRBV11-1 and TRBJ2-7, with D perhaps TRBD2 (5 bases). V lost 5 bases, J lost 3 bases, and 17 bases lay in between. Germline V gives CDR1 SGHAT, CDR2 FQDESV (reference sequence). The CDR3 consists of 15 residues. CDR3 region: CASSPSLYSGYEQYF. Written as DNA, the CDR3 is TGTGCCAGCAGCCCCTCGCTGTACAGCGGCTACGAGCAGTACTTC.

The J gene is TRBJ1-5, the V gene TRBV10-3, with a tentative D call TRBD1 (6 bases). This CDR3 has 17 amino acids. V was shortened by 3 bases and J by 0 bases, with 15 bases between the two germline ends. CDR1 is ENHRY, CDR2 SYGVKD, per germline. The CDR3 coding sequence is TGTGCCATCAGTGACCATGGGGGGCCTTATAGCAATCAGCCCCAGCATTTT. Amino acids: CAISDHGGPYSNQPQHF.

This clone showed up just once. The chain joins TRBV25-1 to TRBJ2-2, with D possibly TRBD2 on 5 matching bases. The CDR3 is made up of 15 amino acids. Per the germline V gene, CDR1 is MGHDK and CDR2 is SYGVNS. V was clipped by 4 bases and J by 0 bases, with 9 bases between them. The DNA for the CDR3 is TGTGCCAGCAGTGCGGGGTTTCCGAACACCGGGGAGCTGTTTTTT. Translating gives CASSAGFPNTGELFF.

The chain couples TRBV6-1 to TRBJ2-5; D gene unclear. CDR3 length: 13 amino acids. Germline CDR1 reads MNHNS; CDR2 reads SASEGT. Trimming removed 6 bases at V and 1 base at J, with 9 bases between. The CDR3 reads CASRPASQETQYF. The CDR3 bases are TGTGCCAGCAGGCCGGCGTCCCAAGAGACCCAGTACTTC.

This clone was counted once. J is TRBJ2-2 and V is TRBV29-1, with 14 bases identical to TRBD2. From germline, CDR1 is SQVTM and CDR2 ANQGSEA. The J segment lost 6 bases and the V segment lost 7 bases, leaving 10 bases of the junction unmatched. The CDR3 is 16 amino acids. In DNA, the CDR3 is TGCAGCGCCACACTGGGACTAGCGGGAGTATCCGGGGAGCTGTTTTTT. It codes for CSATLGLAGVSGELFF.

The J gene is TRBJ2-1, the V gene TRBV27; 7 positions match TRBD2. The V gene end was trimmed by 5 bases and the J gene end by 8 bases; junction bases not matched to a gene: 15. This CDR3 spans 16 amino acids. The V gene's germline CDR1 is MNHEY and CDR2 SMNVEV (reference sequence). The CDR3 reads CASSHAGPAGRDEQFF. The CDR3 DNA follows: TGTGCCAGCAGTCACGCGGGGCCAGCGGGACGGGATGAGCAGTTCTTC.

The gene calls are TRBV7-8 and TRBJ1-4, with TRBD1 identical over 7 bases. J gave up 0 bases and V 3 bases, and 4 bases lay outside the gene matches. Germline lookup yields CDR1 SGHVS and CDR2 FQNEAQ. This CDR3 is built from 16 residues. The DNA for the CDR3 is TGTGCCAGCAGCTTGGGACAGCTTGCAACTAATGAAAAACTGTTTTTT. Its translation: CASSLGQLATNEKLFF.

The DNA for the CDR3 is TGTGCCAGTAGTATAGGTTGGCAGACATATGGCTACACCTTC. Amino acids: CASSIGWQTYGYTF. The rearrangement joins TRBV19 to TRBJ1-2; D is unresolved. Trimming took 1 base from V and 5 from J, leaving 11 bases between them. Germline loops: CDR1 LNHDA, CDR2 SQIVND (reference sequence). This CDR3 contains 14 residues.

The rearrangement uses TRBV12-5 and TRBJ2-5, with a weak D call TRBD2 (5 bases). CDR1 is LGHNT, CDR2 FRNRAP, per germline. Deletions cut 9 bases from V and 5 bases from J, with 19 bases between. This CDR3 comprises 14 residues. The CDR3 DNA reads TGTGCTAGCGGTGGTAGGTGGGGAGAGGAGACCCAGTACTTC. This codes for CASGGRWGEETQYF.

The chain links TRBV30 to TRBJ1-2, with D unclear. Germline lookup yields CDR1 GTSNPN and CDR2 SVGIG (reference sequence). The CDR3 spans 12 residues. V was trimmed by 4 bases and J by 3 bases, leaving 9 bases between them. In DNA, the CDR3 is TGTGCCTGGATGTTCTCGCACTATGGCTACACCTTC. Protein sequence: CAWMFSHYGYTF.

This chain links TRBV27 with TRBJ2-6; D gene ambiguous. The germline V gene encodes CDR1 MNHEY and CDR2 SMNVEV (reference sequence). The CDR3 spans 15 residues. The V gene lost 4 bases and the J gene lost 0 bases, with 7 bases spanning the gap. In DNA form, the CDR3 reads TGTGCCAGCAGTTCGGACGGCTCTGGGGCCAACGTCCTGACTTTC. Its protein is CASSSDGSGANVLTF.

The CDR3 here is CASSWGLAGNNEQFF. CDR3 DNA sequence: TGTGCCAGCAGCTGGGGACTAGCGGGGAACAATGAGCAGTTCTTC. The chain links TRBV5-6 to TRBJ2-1; 13 bases line up with TRBD2. The J segment lost 5 bases and the V segment lost 3 bases, leaving 2 bases of the junction unmatched. CDR1 is SGHDT, CDR2 YYEEEE, per germline. The CDR3 consists of 15 residues.

The chain has TRBV7-9 and TRBJ1-2; TRBD1 aligns across 9 bases. The V gene's germline CDR1 is SEHNR and CDR2 FQNEAQ (reference sequence). This CDR3 is built from 16 residues. After removal of 4 bases from V and 6 bases from J, the junction contained 12 bases not matched to a gene. CDR3 loop: CASSYGLGQGLDGYTF. CDR3 nucleotide sequence: TGTGCCAGCAGCTATGGACTTGGACAGGGGTTAGATGGCTACACCTTC. Full variable domain (rest looked up from reference TRBV7-9 and TRBJ1-2): DTGVSQNPRHKITKRGQNVTFRCDPISEHNRLYWYRQTLGQGPEFLTYFQNEAQLEKSRLLSDRFSAERPKGSFSTLEIQRTEQGDSAMYLCASSYGLGQGLDGYTFGSGTRLTVV.

The rearrangement joins TRBV5-1 to TRBJ2-1, with 10 bases fitting TRBD2. Germline-derived CDR1 and CDR2 are SGHRS and YFSETQ. The CDR3 contains 16 residues. The J segment lost 4 bases and the V segment lost 2 bases, leaving 6 bases of the junction unmatched. DNA of the CDR3: TGCGCCAGCAGCTTACGACTAGCGGGCCGGTACAATGAGCAGTTCTTC. It translates to CASSLRLAGRYNEQFF.

The chain employs TRBV28 and TRBJ2-7, with 7 bases identical to TRBD2. V shed 10 bases and J 2 bases; nucleotides not matched to a gene: 8. This CDR3 is 13 amino acids long. The V gene's germline CDR1 is MDHEN and CDR2 SYDVKM. CDR3 in amino acids: CATKAGVTYEQYF. CDR3 bases: TGTGCCACCAAGGCGGGGGTGACCTACGAGCAGTACTTC.

The chain couples TRBV12-5 to TRBJ1-2; D unresolved. The CDR3 runs to 15 residues. CDR1 and CDR2 from the germline V gene are LGHNT and FRNRAP. V lost 1 base and J 4 bases, leaving 13 bases between the germline ends. CDR3 in amino acids: CASGLERQKVYGYTF. The CDR3 DNA follows: TGTGCTAGTGGTTTGGAGCGGCAGAAGGTCTATGGCTACACCTTC.

The V call is TRBV13, the J call TRBJ2-3; D uncertain. V was clipped by 2 bases and J by 4 bases, with 7 bases between them. Per the germline V gene, CDR1 is PRHDT and CDR2 is FYEKMQ (reference sequence). CDR3 length equals 13 residues. CDR3 sequence: CASSLSSSDTQYF. The CDR3 region has the DNA TGTGCCAGCAGCTTAAGTAGCTCAGATACGCAGTATTTT. The complete variable domain, with remaining parts taken from reference TRBV13 and TRBJ2-3, reads AAGVIQSPRHLIKEKRETATLKCYPIPRHDTVYWYQQGPGQDPQFLISFYEKMQSDKGSIPDRFSAQQFSDYHSELNMSSLELGDSALYFCASSLSSSDTQYFGPGTRLTVL.

The gene calls are TRBV4-1 and TRBJ2-7; TRBD1 matches 10 bases. The germline CDR1 and CDR2 sequences are MGHRA and YSYEKL. The CDR3 extends over 13 amino acids. J was trimmed by 6 bases and V by 3 bases; bases with no gene match: 2. This CDR3 is CASSQTGGGEQYF. DNA of the CDR3: TGCGCCAGCAGCCAGACAGGGGGCGGCGAGCAGTACTTC.

This clone came up once. The V gene is TRBV6-5, the J gene TRBJ2-1, with unresolved D. This CDR3 is built from 13 residues. The V gene's germline CDR1 is MNHEY and CDR2 SVGAGI. V lost 6 bases and J lost 5, with 11 bases in between. This CDR3 is CASSLTEDNEQFF. The CDR3 coding sequence is TGTGCCAGCAGCCTCACAGAAGACAATGAGCAGTTCTTC.

The chain joins TRBV7-9 to TRBJ2-7; D not certain. V was pared by 0 bases and J by 2 bases, with 8 bases between. Germline V gives CDR1 SEHNR, CDR2 FQNEAQ (reference sequence). This CDR3 comprises 14 residues. The CDR3 DNA reads TGTGCCAGCAGCTTAGCCTGGCAGACCTACGAGCAGTACTTC. Amino acids: CASSLAWQTYEQYF.

The CDR3 reads CASVLDGNSGANVLTF. The CDR3, as DNA: TGTGCCAGCGTCTTGGACGGAAACTCTGGGGCCAACGTCCTGACTTTC. This chain connects TRBV2 to TRBJ2-6; unclear D gene. This CDR3 region has 16 residues. V shed 8 bases and J shed 0 bases, with 14 bases lying between them. Germline values: CDR1 SNHLY, CDR2 FYNNEI.

The chain joins TRBV18 to TRBJ1-1; D perhaps matches TRBD1 (6 bases). The CDR3 consists of 13 residues. V shed 6 bases and J shed 1 base, with 9 bases lying between them. The germline V gene encodes CDR1 KGHSH and CDR2 LQKENI. The CDR3, as DNA: TGTGCCAGCTCGAGGGGGAGGAACACTGAAGCTTTCTTT. Its translation is CASSRGRNTEAFF.

This chain links TRBV5-6 with TRBJ2-7, with D uncertain. Germline V gene sequence: CDR1 SGHDT, CDR2 YYEEEE. V was shortened by 4 bases and J by 2 bases, with 13 bases between the two germline ends. The CDR3 sequence is 14 residues long. The CDR3 here is CASSGGPGTYEQYF. CDR3 in DNA: TGTGCCAGCAGCGGCGGCCCTGGGACCTACGAGCAGTACTTC.

The chain combines TRBV5-6 with TRBJ1-4, with D unresolved. Germline values: CDR1 SGHDT, CDR2 YYEEEE. The CDR3 extends over 14 amino acids. Trimming stripped 0 bases from V and 4 bases from J, with 7 bases between. CDR3 bases: TGTGCCAGCAGCTTGGGGGGAAATAATGAAAAACTGTTTTTT. Translating gives CASSLGGNNEKLFF. The full variable domain, its missing parts supplied by reference TRBV5-6 and TRBJ1-4, is DAGVTQSPTHLIKTRGQQVTLRCSPKSGHDTVSWYQQALGQGPQFIFQYYEEEERQRGNFPDRFSGHQFPNYSSELNVNALLLGDSALYLCASSLGGNNEKLFFGSGTQLSVL.